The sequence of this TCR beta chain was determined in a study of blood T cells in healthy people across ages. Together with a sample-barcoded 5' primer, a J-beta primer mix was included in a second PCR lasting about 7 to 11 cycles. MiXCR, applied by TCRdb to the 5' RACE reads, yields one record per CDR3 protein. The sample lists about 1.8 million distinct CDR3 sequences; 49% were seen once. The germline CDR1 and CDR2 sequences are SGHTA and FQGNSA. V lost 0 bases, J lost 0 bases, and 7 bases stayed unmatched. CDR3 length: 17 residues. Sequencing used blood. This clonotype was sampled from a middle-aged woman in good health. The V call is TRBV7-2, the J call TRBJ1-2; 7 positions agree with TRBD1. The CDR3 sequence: CASSLAPRQGPNYGYTF. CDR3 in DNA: TGTGCCAGCAGCTTAGCCCCCCGACAGGGCCCTAACTATGGCTACACCTTC.